These 21 T cell receptor beta chains were all obtained from the same sample, sequenced in a study of identical twins. Using its own MiXCR run on the 5' RACE reads, TCRdb lists one record per CDR3 protein. The sample shows about 520,000 distinct CDR3 sequences, approximately 22% of them seen only once. The same specimen was also included in a second study, on T cells expressing NK-cell markers.

Sequenced material: CD4+ T cells sorted from blood. Every receptor here comes from a woman aged 18-30 years in good health.

This clonotype showed up just once. J is TRBJ1-2 and V is TRBV6-5, with D unresolved. CDR1 and CDR2 from the germline V gene are MNHEY and SVGAGI. Trimming removed 5 bases from V and 4 bases from J, with 14 bases in between. The CDR3 is 14 amino acids. CDR3 sequence (DNA): TGTGCCAGCAGTCATCGAAATAGGCCCTATGGCTACACCTTC. It yields the protein CASSHRNRPYGYTF.

The chain carries TRBV15 and TRBJ2-7, with D possibly TRBD2 on 6 matching bases. The CDR3 length is 16 residues. Germline V gene data show CDR1 as LNHNV and CDR2 as YYDKDF (reference sequence). V was shortened by 1 base and J by 2 bases, with 15 bases between the two germline ends. The CDR3, as DNA: TGTGCCACCAGCAGAGCAAGGAGGGATCACACCTACGAGCAGTACTTC. Protein product: CATSRARRDHTYEQYF. Filled out from reference TRBV15 and TRBJ2-7, the complete variable domain reads DAMVIQNPRYQVTQFGKPVTLSCSQTLNHNVMYWYQQKSSQAPKLLFHYYDKDFNNEADTPDNFQSRRPNTSFCFLDIRSPGLGDTAMYLCATSRARRDHTYEQYFGPGTRLTVT.

This clonotype was detected only a few times. The chain combines TRBV20-1 with TRBJ1-2, with 7 bases fitting TRBD1. V trimming: 0 bases; J trimming: 8 bases; junction bases outside the gene matches: 6. The CDR3 spans 13 residues. The germline V gene encodes CDR1 DFQATT and CDR2 SNEGSKA (reference sequence). This CDR3 reads CSARDYKGGGYTF. The CDR3, as DNA: TGCAGTGCTAGAGATTATAAAGGGGGCGGCTACACCTTC.

This chain joins TRBV5-1 and TRBJ1-1; tentative D call: TRBD1 (6 bases). Germline CDR1 is SGHRS and CDR2 is YFSETQ. The CDR3 has 12 residues. The germline V and J ends were trimmed by 2 bases and 10 bases, with 12 bases remaining between them. The CDR3 is CASSLTQGPAFF. CDR3 DNA sequence: TGCGCCAGCAGCTTAACACAGGGCCCAGCTTTCTTT.

In this sample, this clonotype turned up a few times. This chain joins TRBV6-5 and TRBJ1-3; D gene ambiguous. This CDR3 contains 15 residues. Per germline, CDR1 MNHEY and CDR2 SVGAGI. V was cut by 3 bases and J by 0 bases, with 9 bases left in between. In DNA form, the CDR3 reads TGTGCCAGCAGTTATAAGCCGTCCTCTGGAAACACCATATATTTT. This translates into CASSYKPSSGNTIYF.

This chain uses TRBV7-9 with TRBJ1-1; 7 bases are shared with TRBD1. The CDR3 runs to 14 residues. After removal of 4 bases from V and 7 bases from J, the junction contained 9 bases not matched to a gene. CDR1 is SEHNR and CDR2 is FQNEAQ in the germline V gene (reference sequence). The CDR3: CASSSSGTEVEAFF. The DNA for the CDR3 is TGTGCCAGCAGCTCTTCCGGGACAGAGGTTGAAGCTTTCTTT.

The gene calls are TRBV10-3 and TRBJ2-1, with D uncertain. Germline V gene sequence: CDR1 ENHRY, CDR2 SYGVKD. The ends were cut back, 8 bases at V and 6 bases at J, with 8 bases in the middle. CDR3 length: 11 amino acids. In nucleotides, the CDR3 is TGTGCCATCTCGGATGGCAATGAGCAGTTCTTC. Its translation is CAISDGNEQFF.

V and J are TRBV7-8 and TRBJ1-4; D is possibly TRBD1 (5 bases). V lost 5 bases and J lost 2, with 9 bases in between. CDR3 size: 14 residues. From germline, CDR1 is SGHVS and CDR2 FQNEAQ. The CDR3 sequence: CASSEKGTNEKLFF. For the CDR3, the DNA is TGTGCCAGCAGCGAGAAGGGGACTAATGAAAAACTGTTTTTT.

This clonotype was picked up a small number of times. The chain joins TRBV20-1 to TRBJ2-1; TRBD1 might be the D (5 bases). This CDR3 comprises 13 residues. The V and J ends lost 5 bases and 4 bases respectively, with 12 bases between them. CDR1 and CDR2 from the germline V gene are DFQATT and SNEGSKA (reference sequence). CDR3 bases: TGCAGTGCTGAGGACAACCTTTACAATGAGCAGTTCTTC. Amino acid sequence: CSAEDNLYNEQFF.

This clonotype was counted between two and nine times. V and J are TRBV4-3 and TRBJ2-7; D might be TRBD2 (6 bases). CDR1 LGHNA and CDR2 YSLEER come from the germline V gene. The CDR3 has 13 residues. Trimming cost V 1 base and J 6 bases, with 10 bases left between them. The CDR3 nucleotides are TGCGCCAGCAGCCAAGCCCAGGGAGGCGAGCAGTACTTC. Translation: CASSQAQGGEQYF.

This clonotype occurred a few times. This chain uses TRBV6-1 with TRBJ2-5; D ambiguous. Germline V CDR1 and CDR2: MNHNS, SASEGT. The CDR3 length is 14 residues. Deletions cut 4 bases from V and 5 bases from J, with 14 bases between. In DNA form, the CDR3 reads TGTGCCAGCAGTGGGGCTTCAAGCGATGAGACCCAGTACTTC. Protein sequence: CASSGASSDETQYF.

V usage is TRBV5-1 and J usage is TRBJ2-1, with D unclear. V lost 0 bases and J lost 0, with 7 bases in between. Germline V gene data show CDR1 as SGHRS and CDR2 as YFSETQ. The CDR3 covers 15 residues. This chain's CDR3 is CASSLELVSYNEQFF. Written as DNA, the CDR3 is TGCGCCAGCAGCTTGGAATTAGTCTCCTACAATGAGCAGTTCTTC. Based on the CDR3 plus reference TRBV5-1 and TRBJ2-1, the full variable domain is KAGVTQTPRYLIKTRGQQVTLSCSPISGHRSVSWYQQTPGQGLQFLFEYFSETQRNKGNFPGRFSGRQFSNSRSEMNVSTLELGDSALYLCASSLELVSYNEQFFGPGTRLTVL.

V usage is TRBV28 and J usage is TRBJ2-1, with D unresolved. V was trimmed by 4 bases and J by 4 bases, leaving 17 bases between them. Per germline, CDR1 MDHEN and CDR2 SYDVKM. CDR3 length: 16 amino acids. Here the CDR3 DNA reads TGTGCCAGCAGTTCGCCCGGGTGGTCCTCTTACAATGAGCAGTTCTTC. Translating gives CASSSPGWSSYNEQFF. Looking up the rest from reference TRBV28 and TRBJ2-1 gives the full variable domain: DVKVTQSSRYLVKRTGEKVFLECVQDMDHENMFWYRQDPGLGLRLIYFSYDVKMKEKGDIPEGYSVSREKKERFSLILESASTNQTSMYLCASSSPGWSSYNEQFFGPGTRLTVL.

CDR3 in amino acids: CASSLDREFTQYF. Written as DNA, the CDR3 is TGCGCCAGCAGCCTGGACAGGGAGTTTACCCAGTACTTC. The V gene is TRBV5-1, the J gene TRBJ2-5, with 8 bases lining up with TRBD1. V was pared by 4 bases and J by 8 bases, with 7 bases of the junction left unmatched. Per the germline V gene, CDR1 is SGHRS and CDR2 is YFSETQ. The CDR3 covers 13 residues. The full variable domain, with the rest looked up from reference TRBV5-1 and TRBJ2-5, is KAGVTQTPRYLIKTRGQQVTLSCSPISGHRSVSWYQQTPGQGLQFLFEYFSETQRNKGNFPGRFSGRQFSNSRSEMNVSTLELGDSALYLCASSLDREFTQYFGPGTRLLVL.

The V gene is TRBV12-3 or TRBV12-4, the J gene TRBJ1-5; D ambiguous. Trimming took off 3 bases at V and 7 bases at J, with 7 bases between the two ends. The CDR3 has 12 residues. CDR3 region: CASSFAGQPQHF. The CDR3 nucleotides are TGTGCCAGCAGTTTCGCGGGGCAGCCCCAGCATTTT.

There are a few counts of this clonotype. The rearrangement uses TRBV2 and TRBJ1-1; D may be TRBD1 (5 bases). Trimming cost V 3 bases and J 7 bases, with 15 bases left between them. Germline V gives CDR1 SNHLY, CDR2 FYNNEI. The CDR3 contains 14 residues. As DNA, the CDR3 is TGTGCCAGCAGTGAGGGCAGGGATGCGCATGAAGCTTTCTTT. It translates to CASSEGRDAHEAFF.

The chain carries TRBV29-1 and TRBJ2-6; D is unresolved. This CDR3 comprises 12 residues. V lost 7 bases, J lost 4 bases, and 8 bases lay in between. CDR1 and CDR2 (germline): SQVTM, ANQGSEA. CDR3 protein: CSGGSGANVLTF. CDR3 bases: TGCAGCGGCGGATCAGGGGCCAACGTCCTGACTTTC.

In this sample, this clonotype turned up a few times. The chain couples TRBV10-3 to TRBJ2-1; D gene ambiguous. The CDR3 spans 17 residues. Germline V gives CDR1 ENHRY, CDR2 SYGVKD. Trimming stripped 2 bases from V and 0 bases from J, with 14 bases between. Written as DNA, the CDR3 is TGTGCCATCAGTGAGCCTAGTGTCTGGAGCTCCTACAATGAGCAGTTCTTC. Its translation is CAISEPSVWSSYNEQFF.

This clonotype appeared many times. The rearrangement links TRBV29-1 to TRBJ1-1; a weak D match, TRBD1 (5 bases). Trimming took off 3 bases at V and 4 bases at J, with 12 bases between the two ends. The germline gives CDR1 SQVTM, CDR2 ANQGSEA. CDR3 length: 13 amino acids. The CDR3 region has the DNA TGCAGCGTTGAGTTCCAGGGACCCACTGAAGCTTTCTTT. It is translated as CSVEFQGPTEAFF.

This clonotype was seen a handful of times. The V gene is TRBV9, the J gene TRBJ2-5; D is perhaps TRBD1 (6 bases). The CDR3 runs 14 residues. Trimming cost V 0 bases and J 5 bases, with 11 bases left between them. Germline V gene lookup returns CDR1 SGDLS and CDR2 YYNGEE. This CDR3 reads CASSVDPQGETQYF. The CDR3 DNA reads as TGTGCCAGCAGCGTAGATCCACAGGGCGAGACCCAGTACTTC.

The genes are TRBV29-1 and TRBJ2-7, with D possibly being TRBD1 (6 bases). Deletions cut 4 bases from V and 3 bases from J, with 13 bases between. Looked up from germline, CDR1 is SQVTM and CDR2 is ANQGSEA. The CDR3 spans 13 residues. This CDR3 is CSVVWIGGYEQYF. The CDR3 region has the DNA TGCAGCGTTGTTTGGATAGGGGGCTACGAGCAGTACTTC.